This T cell receptor beta chain emerged from a study of blood T cell repertoires in COVID-19. For the study at large: Samples came from the United States, Italy and Spain, spanning acute and convalescent COVID-19.

This table comes from immunoSEQ multiplex PCR, and its TCRdb copy is limited to in-frame clones, with some not included. The repertoire holds roughly 64,000 clones, about 79% seen once, with less than 6.5% in the top ten. V shed 4 bases and J shed 6 bases, with 9 bases lying between them. Germline V gives CDR1 MNHEY, CDR2 SVGAGI. The CDR3 contains 12 residues. This clone showed up just once. The sample comprised peripheral blood. The chain joins TRBV6-5 to TRBJ1-1, with D possibly being TRBD1 (6 bases). The clonotype originates from a woman aged 55-69 years with acute or convalescent COVID-19. CDR3: CASSLDRSEAFF. The CDR3 nucleotides are TGTGCCAGCAGTTTAGACAGGTCTGAAGCTTTCTTT.